This paragraph reports one TCR beta chain. This specimen belongs to a study of early T cells in non-severe SARS-CoV-2 infection. At the level of the study: Sequencing input comprised bulk RNA from unsorted whole blood; chain pairing was not available.

The ends lost 5 bases at V and 3 bases at J; junction bases unmatched: 10. The CDR3 spans 17 residues. Germline loops: CDR1 MDHEN, CDR2 SYDVKM. Individual cDNA molecules were tagged with unique molecular identifiers, the study reported. MiXCR, applied by TCRdb to the 5' RACE reads, yields one record per CDR3 protein. The table records roughly 65,000 distinct CDR3 sequences, roughly a tenth of them present only once. The TCR originated in an adult who was a healthcare worker with PCR-confirmed SARS-CoV-2 infection or an uninfected control (not recorded which). Sequencing was carried out using whole blood. The chain is built from TRBV28 and TRBJ2-2; 9 bases agree with TRBD2. CDR3 sequence: CASSRPGLADYTGELFF. In DNA form, the CDR3 reads TGTGCCAGCAGTCGCCCGGGACTAGCAGATTACACCGGGGAGCTGTTTTTT.